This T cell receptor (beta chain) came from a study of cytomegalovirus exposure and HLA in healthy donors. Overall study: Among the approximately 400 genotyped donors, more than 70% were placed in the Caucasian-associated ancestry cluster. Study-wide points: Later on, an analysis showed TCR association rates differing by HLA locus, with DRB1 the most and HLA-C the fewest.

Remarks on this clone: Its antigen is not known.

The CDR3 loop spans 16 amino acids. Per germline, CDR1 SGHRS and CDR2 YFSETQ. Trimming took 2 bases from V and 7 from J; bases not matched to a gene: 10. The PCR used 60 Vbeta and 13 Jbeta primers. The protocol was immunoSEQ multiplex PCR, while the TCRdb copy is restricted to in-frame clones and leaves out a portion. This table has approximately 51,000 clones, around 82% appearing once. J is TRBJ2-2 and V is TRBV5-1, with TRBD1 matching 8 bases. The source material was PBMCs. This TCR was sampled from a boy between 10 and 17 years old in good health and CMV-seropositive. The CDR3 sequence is CASSFQRQGYDGELFF. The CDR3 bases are TGCGCCAGCAGCTTTCAACGACAGGGGTACGACGGGGAGCTGTTTTTT. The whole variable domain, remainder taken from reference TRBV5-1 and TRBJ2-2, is KAGVTQTPRYLIKTRGQQVTLSCSPISGHRSVSWYQQTPGQGLQFLFEYFSETQRNKGNFPGRFSGRQFSNSRSEMNVSTLELGDSALYLCASSFQRQGYDGELFFGEGSRLTVL.